The 23 T cell receptor beta chains below come from one sample, sequenced in a study of tumor and adjacent non-tumor tissue in lung cancer. Three rounds of nested PCR, following a modified ARM-PCR protocol, produced the TCRbeta library. Via MiXCR, TCRdb re-called the multiplex PCR reads, giving one row per CDR3 protein. The sample has some 51,000 distinct CDR3 sequences, around 60% seen once. RNA was extracted from bulk tissue without any cell sorting. This non-tumor lung sample came from over 3 cm beyond the tumor edge. The sequencing input was distant non-tumor lung tissue. The receptors come from a woman aged 70-85 years with non-small cell lung cancer.

Concerning this clonotype itself: A junction end diverges from the germline sequence, so it may reflect a read error. The chain combines TRBV6-6 with TRBJ2-5, with TRBD1 matching 7 bases. The CDR3 contains 15 residues. Germline CDR1 MNHNY, CDR2 SVGAGI (reference sequence). The CDR3 nucleotides read TGTGCCAGCAGCTACGCTTCCACCGGGACAGCCCCCGTCCACTTC. Its translation is CASSYASTGTAPVHF.

In the case of this clonotype: An end of the junction differs from the germline gene, which may be a read error. V gene TRBV10-3 combines with J gene TRBJ2-6; D is possibly TRBD1 or TRBD2 (6 bases each). This CDR3 has 17 residues. Germline values: CDR1 ENHRY, CDR2 SYGVKD. DNA for the CDR3: TGTACCATCAGTGCCGGAGGGGGGTTCTCTGTGGCCAACGTCCTGACTTTC. Translated: CTISAGGGFSVANVLTF.

On this clonotype itself: The junction shows a germline mismatch at one end, possibly a read error. J is TRBJ1-6 and V is TRBV7-8, with D uncertain. This CDR3 has 15 amino acids. Germline CDR1 and CDR2: SGHVS and FQNEAQ. The CDR3 sequence is CASSVGSSYISPLHF. The CDR3 DNA reads as TGTGCCAGCTCAGTGGGGAGCTCCTATATTTCACCCCTCCACTTC.

The chain carries TRBV12-3 or TRBV12-4 and TRBJ2-2; 9 nucleotides match TRBD2. The CDR3 is 16 residues long. After removal of 8 bases from V and 5 bases from J, the junction contained 12 bases not matched to a gene. The CDR3 is CASYLGAGGGTGELFF. CDR3 DNA: TGTGCCAGCTATTTAGGAGCGGGAGGAGGGACCGGGGAGCTGTTTTTT.

This chain uses TRBV6-6 with TRBJ1-2; the D is unclear. Germline V lookup: CDR1 MNHNY, CDR2 SVGAGI (reference sequence). V was trimmed by 6 bases and J by 8 bases, leaving 13 bases between them. The CDR3 runs 12 residues. CDR3 residues: CASSGAAAGYTF. DNA for the CDR3: TGTGCCAGCAGCGGAGCGGCGGCCGGCTACACCTTC.

Details on this clonotype: At one end the junction does not follow the germline gene, possibly because of a read error. The rearrangement links TRBV29-1 to TRBJ2-7; D ambiguous. This CDR3 contains 14 residues. The germline V gene encodes CDR1 SQVTM and CDR2 ANQGSEA. CDR3 coding DNA: TGCAGCGCACAAACCCAGCGCGGTACTTCCGAGCATTACTTC. Amino acids: CSAQTQRGTSEHYF.

Points on this clonotype: Lacking the conserved final phenylalanine or tryptophan, this CDR3 likely reflects a read error. This chain connects TRBV10-3 to TRBJ1-2; the D gene is possibly TRBD1 (5 bases). CDR1 and CDR2 (germline): ENHRY, SYGVKD. The CDR3 runs to 16 residues. The CDR3 coding sequence is TGTGCCACCAGTGAGGGCGGGGGTCAGGGCCGCTATGGCTACACCTTA. It yields the protein CATSEGGGQGRYGYTL.

In its sample, this clonotype was seen a few times. This CDR3 is missing its conserved last phenylalanine or tryptophan, likely due to a read error. Because the CDR3's place on the DNA is in doubt, the DNA is left out and the CDR3 is given as listed by TCRdb. This sequence joins TRBV11-1 and TRBJ2-7. A total of 13 residues make up the CDR3, ends included. CDR1 and CDR2 from the germline V gene are SGHAT and FQDESV (reference sequence). The CDR3: CAGSLAGDFARFS.

This clonotype is judged medium-sized. The chain employs TRBV29-1 and TRBJ1-1; tentatively, D is TRBD1 (5 bases). Germline V gene lookup returns CDR1 SQVTM and CDR2 ANQGSEA. V was shortened by 7 bases and J by 3 bases, with 15 bases between the two germline ends. CDR3 size: 13 residues. CDR3 residues: CSALGQGHTEAFF. The CDR3, as DNA: TGCAGCGCCCTAGGGCAGGGTCACACTGAAGCTTTCTTT. Supplemented by reference TRBV29-1 and TRBJ1-1, the full variable domain reads SAVISQKPSRDICQRGTSLTIQCQVDSQVTMMFWYRQQPGQSLTLIATANQGSEATYESGFVIDKFPISRPNLTFSTLTVSNMSPEDSSIYLCSALGQGHTEAFFGQGTRLTVV.

As concerns this clonotype: Since a much larger clone is just one base distant, this may be a read error. The chain carries TRBV7-9 and TRBJ2-2, with D unclear. Germline CDR1 reads SEHNR; CDR2 reads FQNEAQ (reference sequence). V lost 4 bases and J lost 7, with 13 bases in between. This CDR3 contains 14 residues. CDR3: CASSSTGGIGELFF. The CDR3 region has the DNA TGTGCCAGCAGCTCGACGGGTGGCATCGGGGAGCTGTTTTTT.

On this clonotype: A read error may produce the germline difference seen at one junction end. The genes are TRBV28 and TRBJ2-4; D possibly corresponds to TRBD1 (6 bases). CDR3 length: 14 residues. Germline-derived CDR1 and CDR2 are MDHEN and SYDVKM. The CDR3 nucleotides are TGTGCCAGCAGGGACAGTCTACCCAAAGACATTCAGTACTTC. This codes for CASRDSLPKDIQYF.

On this clonotype itself: The junction does not match germline at one end; this may be a read error. The CDR3 sequence is CARNLNGRQPLHF. The CDR3, as DNA: TGTGCCAGGAACCTGAACGGAAGACAGCCCCTGCATTTT. The V gene is TRBV6-1, the J gene TRBJ1-5, with D maybe TRBD1 (5 bases). This CDR3 contains 13 residues. Germline CDR1 and CDR2: MNHNS and SASEGT.

This clonotype was counted many times. This rearrangement joins TRBV21-1 to TRBJ1-5; whether TRBD1, the table's D call, matches the DNA was not checked. TRBV21-1 is labeled a pseudogene. This CDR3 contains 15 residues. In nucleotides, the CDR3 is TGTGCCAGCAGCAAGGTTGGGGGGCCTAGTCAGCCCCAGCATTTT. Protein sequence: CASSKVGGPSQPQHF.

The chain has TRBV30 and TRBJ2-3, with D uncertain. The CDR3 covers 12 residues. CDR1 GTSNPN and CDR2 SVGIG come from the germline V gene (reference sequence). With 0 bases removed from V and 7 bases from J, the gap between germline ends came to 8 bases. CDR3 nucleotide sequence: TGTGCCTGGAGTGTAGTTCTTAATACGCAGTATTTT. Translated, it gives CAWSVVLNTQYF.

The chain uses TRBV6-1 and TRBJ1-1; the D gene is possibly TRBD1 (6 bases). V lost 7 bases to trimming and J lost 4 bases, with 16 bases between them. The CDR3 totals 14 residues. Germline CDR1 MNHNS, CDR2 SASEGT. CDR3 sequence: CASTLIRGSTEAFF. The CDR3 region has the DNA TGTGCCAGCACCCTGATCAGGGGAAGCACTGAAGCTTTCTTT.

This clonotype was detected many times. The chain has TRBV20-1 and TRBJ2-1, with 9 bases identical to TRBD2. This CDR3 comprises 17 residues. CDR1 and CDR2 from the germline V gene are DFQATT and SNEGSKA (reference sequence). The J segment lost 8 bases and the V segment lost 3 bases, leaving 17 bases of the junction unmatched. CDR3 in DNA: TGCAGTGCTAGGGACCCAGAAGGTAGCGGGAGTGTTTATGAGCAGTTCTTC. Protein: CSARDPEGSGSVYEQFF.

The chain links TRBV6-2 or TRBV6-3 to TRBJ2-7; unclear D gene. CDR3 length equals 13 residues. Per the germline V gene, CDR1 is MNHEY and CDR2 is SVGEGT. V dropped 6 bases and J dropped 13 bases, with 22 bases sitting between them. The CDR3 region is CASRQTNSYENYF. In nucleotides, the CDR3 is TGTGCCAGCAGACAGACGAACTCCTACGAAAACTACTTC.

Points on this clonotype: Sequence at one end of the junction differs from germline and may be a read error. The rearrangement links TRBV14 to TRBJ2-1, with 7 bases aligning to TRBD1. The CDR3 runs to 15 residues. CDR1 SGHDN and CDR2 FVKESK come from the germline V gene. CDR3: CAGSQDRTGDSEQFF. CDR3 in DNA: TGTGCCGGCAGCCAAGATCGTACAGGGGACAGTGAGCAGTTCTTC.

The chain is built from TRBV5-1 and TRBJ2-7; D ambiguous. The CDR3 totals 13 residues. The ends were cut back, 0 bases at V and 6 bases at J, with 10 bases in the middle. Looked up from germline, CDR1 is SGHRS and CDR2 is YFSETQ. The CDR3 reads CASSLGYSLEQYF. CDR3 bases: TGCGCCAGCAGCTTGGGGTACAGCCTCGAGCAGTACTTC.

This clonotype was counted a few times. This chain joins TRBV5-1 and TRBJ2-3; 7 nucleotides agree with TRBD2. The V segment lost 7 bases and the J segment 0 bases; nucleotides outside the gene matches: 8. Germline V gene sequence: CDR1 SGHRS, CDR2 YFSETQ. This CDR3 has 15 amino acids. DNA of the CDR3: TGCGCCAGCCAGAGGCTAGCGGAGAGCACAGATACGCAGTATTTT. Its protein product is CASQRLAESTDTQYF.

The chain couples TRBV6-5 to TRBJ1-5; TRBD1 agrees at 9 bases. Germline V gene sequence: CDR1 MNHEY, CDR2 SVGAGI. The trim removed 8 bases at V and 4 bases at J, leaving 6 bases unmatched. This CDR3 is 14 amino acids long. The CDR3 loop reads CASAPTGGNQPQHF. The CDR3 DNA follows: TGTGCCAGCGCGCCGACAGGGGGAAATCAGCCCCAGCATTTT.

This clonotype was counted a few times. A much bigger clone sits one base away, suggesting this may be a read error. The V and J genes are TRBV28 and TRBJ1-5; maybe TRBD1 (5 bases). Germline lookup yields CDR1 MDHEN and CDR2 SYDVKM. The CDR3 contains 13 residues. The V end was cut by 3 bases, the J end by 7 bases, with 10 bases between. Here the CDR3 reads CASSFAGSQPQHF. The CDR3 DNA sequence: TGTGCCAGCAGTTTTGCAGGGTCCCAGCCCCAGCATTTT.

Worth noting for this clonotype: The conserved phenylalanine or tryptophan is not found at the CDR3 terminus, so this likely reflects a read error. The limits of the CDR3 on the DNA are not certain, so only TCRdb's listed CDR3 is given. The V call is TRBV10-2, the J call TRBJ1-1. CDR1 and CDR2 (germline): WSHSY, SAAADI. Both ends counted, the CDR3 spans 15 residues. CDR3 residues: CARSEWSTLNTEAFL.